This T cell receptor (beta chain) stems from a study of molecular identifiers for immune sequencing clone quantification. Germline V gene data show CDR1 as SGHRS and CDR2 as YFSETQ. This CDR3 is 14 amino acids long. With 0 bases removed from V and 7 bases from J, the gap between germline ends came to 12 bases. This clonotype was counted ten times or more. In TCRdb, the PCR reads were re-called with MiXCR into one record per CDR3 protein. The data contain about 640,000 distinct CDR3 sequences, around 20% of them seen just once; the ten biggest clones take up approximately 0.9%. V and J are TRBV5-1 and TRBJ2-3, with a weak D call TRBD2 (7 bases). The origin of this receptor is a human donor in good health. Some libraries in this study had Jurkat cell RNA spiked in. Source material: naive CD8+ T cells from blood, with Jurkat cell RNA spiked in. Subset: FACS-sorted CD8+CD4-CCR7+CD45RA+ naive T cells. The CDR3 DNA is TGCGCCAGCAGCTTGGCGGGGGGCGAAAATACGCAGTATTTT. Translated: CASSLAGGENTQYF.